One sample yielded the 19 T cell receptor beta chains listed below, sequenced in a study of blood T cell repertoires in COVID-19. The table came from immunoSEQ multiplex PCR; TCRdb's copy has only in-frame clones and leaves some out. The sample lists hundreds of thousands of clones, 85% to 90% occurring once. Sequenced sample: PBMCs or T cells enriched from blood (not recorded which). The receptors here all came from a man aged 18 to 35 who had recovered from COVID-19.

The chain carries TRBV7-2 and TRBJ2-3; 8 positions agree with TRBD2. CDR3 length: 12 amino acids. Germline V CDR1 and CDR2: SGHTA, FQGNSA. V lost 5 bases and J lost 11; bases outside the gene matches: 6. The CDR3 here is CASSMSGSWQYF. In nucleotides, the CDR3 is TGTGCCAGCAGCATGAGCGGGAGCTGGCAGTATTTT. The full variable domain, its missing parts supplied by reference TRBV7-2 and TRBJ2-3, is GAGVSQSPSNKVTEKGKDVELRCDPISGHTALYWYRQSLGQGLEFLIYFQGNSAPDKSGLPSDRFSAERTGGSVSTLTIQRTQQEDSAVYLCASSMSGSWQYFGPGTRLTVL.

V gene TRBV2 combines with J gene TRBJ2-1; 9 positions agree with TRBD2. Trimming took 8 bases from V and 6 from J; bases not matched to a gene: 8. The CDR3 is 14 amino acids. CDR1 and CDR2 (germline): SNHLY, FYNNEI. The chain's CDR3 is CASDWAGGFNEQFF. The CDR3 nucleotides read TGTGCCAGCGACTGGGCGGGGGGGTTCAATGAGCAGTTCTTC. The full variable domain, its missing parts supplied by reference TRBV2 and TRBJ2-1, is EPEVTQTPSHQVTQMGQEVILRCVPISNHLYFYWYRQILGQKVEFLVSFYNNEISEKSEIFDDQFSVERPDGSNFTLKIRSTKLEDSAMYFCASDWAGGFNEQFFGPGTRLTVL.

The V gene is TRBV6-5, the J gene TRBJ2-7; 7 nucleotides agree with TRBD1. Germline lookup yields CDR1 MNHEY and CDR2 SVGAGI. The CDR3 covers 13 residues. V was pared by 7 bases and J by 6 bases, with 9 bases of the junction left unmatched. The CDR3 sequence: CASNPRTGSEQYF. The CDR3 DNA reads TGTGCCAGCAATCCGAGGACAGGATCCGAGCAGTACTTC.

The gene calls are TRBV18 and TRBJ1-2; D is perhaps TRBD1 (6 bases). CDR1 KGHSH and CDR2 LQKENI come from the germline V gene. V lost 3 bases and J 7 bases, leaving 18 bases between the germline ends. The CDR3 contains 15 residues. CDR3 amino acids: CASSPGGRVKVGYTF. The CDR3 nucleotides read TGTGCCAGCTCACCCGGGGGGCGTGTTAAGGTTGGCTACACCTTC.

J is TRBJ1-2 and V is TRBV3-1 (or the pseudogene TRBV3-2); D may be TRBD1 (5 bases). Deletions cut 3 bases from V and 6 bases from J, with 11 bases between. Germline values: CDR1 LGHDT, CDR2 YNNKEL (reference sequence). The CDR3 is made up of 13 amino acids. This CDR3 reads CASSQTATNGYTF. CDR3 nucleotide sequence: TGTGCCAGCAGCCAGACAGCCACTAATGGCTACACCTTC.

This chain joins TRBV5-8 and TRBJ1-6; no reliable D call. The length of the CDR3 is 15 residues. Germline V gene lookup returns CDR1 SGHTS and CDR2 YDEGEE. Between the trimmed V and J ends, which lost 4 bases and 9 bases, there was a span of 17 bases. The CDR3 region is CASSLALGTVSPLHF. In nucleotides, the CDR3 is TGTGCCAGCAGCCTGGCTTTGGGCACCGTTTCACCCCTCCACTTT.

The CDR3 nucleotides read TGTGCCAGCAGCTACGGACAGGGGAGGGGCTATGGCTACACCTTC. Translation gives CASSYGQGRGYGYTF. The rearrangement joins TRBV7-9 to TRBJ1-2; 9 bases map to TRBD1. Trimming cost V 4 bases and J 4 bases; bases outside gene matches: 7. The germline CDR1 and CDR2 sequences are SEHNR and FQNEAQ (reference sequence). This CDR3 spans 15 amino acids.

Comment on this clone: The sample contains more than one DNA sequence encoding this CDR3. V usage is TRBV28 and J usage is TRBJ1-4, with 9 bases fitting TRBD1. Per the germline V gene, CDR1 is MDHEN and CDR2 is SYDVKM. This CDR3 contains 14 residues. V shed 3 bases and J 7 bases; nucleotides not matched to a gene: 3. CDR3 DNA: TGTGCCAGCAGTTTGACAGGGGGTGGTGAAAAACTGTTTTTT. It is translated as CASSLTGGGEKLFF.

The rearrangement links TRBV2 to TRBJ2-5; tentatively, D is TRBD1 (5 bases). Germline V gene sequence: CDR1 SNHLY, CDR2 FYNNEI. The CDR3 has 14 residues. Trimming cost V 4 bases and J 4 bases, with 13 bases left between them. CDR3 sequence: CASSARVGRETQYF. In DNA, the CDR3 is TGTGCCAGCAGTGCCCGGGTGGGGCGAGAGACCCAGTACTTC.

The CDR3 DNA reads TGTGCCAGAAGCCACAGGGGACGTCCCCAGCATTTT. Translating it yields CARSHRGRPQHF. This chain links TRBV5-3 with TRBJ1-5, with 7 nucleotides matching TRBD1. TRBV5-3 is identified as an open reading frame with a role that is uncertain. The CDR3 length is 12 residues. The V gene end was trimmed by 4 bases and the J gene end by 10 bases; junction bases not matched to a gene: 5.

Comment on this clone: Within the sample, other DNA sequences also encode this same CDR3. This chain uses TRBV6-5 with TRBJ1-1; TRBD1 is a possible D gene (5 bases). This CDR3 is built from 14 residues. Trimming took 2 bases from V and 0 from J, leaving 7 bases between them. The germline V gene encodes CDR1 MNHEY and CDR2 SVGAGI. Written as DNA, the CDR3 is TGTGCCAGCAGTTACGGGGCCATGAACACTGAAGCTTTCTTT. Encoded protein: CASSYGAMNTEAFF.

The chain links TRBV5-4 to TRBJ2-1, with 9 bases lining up with TRBD2. Per the germline V gene, CDR1 is SGHNT and CDR2 is YYREEE (reference sequence). The CDR3 runs to 13 residues. The V segment lost 4 bases and the J segment 8 bases; nucleotides outside the gene matches: 4. The DNA of the CDR3 is TGTGCCAGCAGCAACGCGGGGGGGGATGAGCAGTTCTTC. Its translation is CASSNAGGDEQFF.

V is TRBV4-1 and J is TRBJ1-3; tentative D call: TRBD1 (5 bases). V was shortened by 1 base and J by 1 base, with 11 bases between the two germline ends. The CDR3 is 16 residues long. Looked up from germline, CDR1 is MGHRA and CDR2 is YSYEKL. The CDR3 here is CASSQGYRQSGNTIYF. The DNA for the CDR3 is TGCGCCAGCAGCCAAGGCTACAGGCAATCTGGAAACACCATATATTTT.

The V and J genes are TRBV28 and TRBJ2-2; D might be TRBD2 (6 bases). CDR1 and CDR2 (germline): MDHEN, SYDVKM. The V gene lost 3 bases and the J gene lost 7 bases, with 21 bases spanning the gap. The CDR3 runs 17 residues. CDR3 in DNA: TGTGCCAGCAGTTTCGGGAATCCGGGACTTCGTGGCGGGGAGCTGTTTTTT. Its protein product is CASSFGNPGLRGGELFF.

V usage is TRBV18 and J usage is TRBJ2-7, with D maybe TRBD1 (6 bases). Trimming removed 1 base at V and 5 bases at J, with 12 bases between. CDR1 KGHSH and CDR2 LQKENI come from the germline V gene. CDR3 length: 14 amino acids. CDR3 bases: TGTGCCAGCTCACCACTTACACAGGGTAACGAGCAGTACTTC. The encoded protein is CASSPLTQGNEQYF.

This rearrangement joins TRBV11-2 to TRBJ1-2, with 8 bases aligning to TRBD1. J was trimmed by 5 bases and V by 5 bases; bases with no gene match: 7. Germline assignment: CDR1 SGHAT and CDR2 FQNNGV. The CDR3 runs 14 residues. The CDR3 reads CASSPRDRRYGYTF. The CDR3, as DNA: TGTGCCAGCAGCCCAAGGGACAGGAGATATGGCTACACCTTC.

The J gene is TRBJ2-1, the V gene TRBV3-1 (or the pseudogene TRBV3-2); 10 nucleotides agree with TRBD2. The germline V gene encodes CDR1 LGHDT and CDR2 YNNKEL (reference sequence). Trimming cost V 2 bases and J 2 bases; bases outside gene matches: 0. The CDR3 is made up of 15 amino acids. CDR3 amino acids: CASSQLAGAYNEQFF. The CDR3 bases are TGTGCCAGCAGCCAACTAGCGGGGGCCTACAATGAGCAGTTCTTC.

The chain links TRBV9 to TRBJ1-1, with TRBD1 matching over 8 bases. CDR3 size: 13 residues. Germline loops: CDR1 SGDLS, CDR2 YYNGEE. The trim removed 2 bases at V and 6 bases at J, leaving 3 bases unmatched. The DNA for the CDR3 is TGTGCCAGCAGCGTGACAGGGGAGGCTGAAGCTTTCTTT. Protein product: CASSVTGEAEAFF.

V is TRBV5-1 and J is TRBJ1-2; weak D call: TRBD1 (6 bases). V was shortened by 7 bases and J by 4 bases, with 14 bases between the two germline ends. The CDR3 runs 13 residues. Germline values: CDR1 SGHRS, CDR2 YFSETQ. The CDR3, as DNA: TGCGCCAGCGCCCAGGGGACCGCCTATGGCTACACCTTC. This translates into CASAQGTAYGYTF.